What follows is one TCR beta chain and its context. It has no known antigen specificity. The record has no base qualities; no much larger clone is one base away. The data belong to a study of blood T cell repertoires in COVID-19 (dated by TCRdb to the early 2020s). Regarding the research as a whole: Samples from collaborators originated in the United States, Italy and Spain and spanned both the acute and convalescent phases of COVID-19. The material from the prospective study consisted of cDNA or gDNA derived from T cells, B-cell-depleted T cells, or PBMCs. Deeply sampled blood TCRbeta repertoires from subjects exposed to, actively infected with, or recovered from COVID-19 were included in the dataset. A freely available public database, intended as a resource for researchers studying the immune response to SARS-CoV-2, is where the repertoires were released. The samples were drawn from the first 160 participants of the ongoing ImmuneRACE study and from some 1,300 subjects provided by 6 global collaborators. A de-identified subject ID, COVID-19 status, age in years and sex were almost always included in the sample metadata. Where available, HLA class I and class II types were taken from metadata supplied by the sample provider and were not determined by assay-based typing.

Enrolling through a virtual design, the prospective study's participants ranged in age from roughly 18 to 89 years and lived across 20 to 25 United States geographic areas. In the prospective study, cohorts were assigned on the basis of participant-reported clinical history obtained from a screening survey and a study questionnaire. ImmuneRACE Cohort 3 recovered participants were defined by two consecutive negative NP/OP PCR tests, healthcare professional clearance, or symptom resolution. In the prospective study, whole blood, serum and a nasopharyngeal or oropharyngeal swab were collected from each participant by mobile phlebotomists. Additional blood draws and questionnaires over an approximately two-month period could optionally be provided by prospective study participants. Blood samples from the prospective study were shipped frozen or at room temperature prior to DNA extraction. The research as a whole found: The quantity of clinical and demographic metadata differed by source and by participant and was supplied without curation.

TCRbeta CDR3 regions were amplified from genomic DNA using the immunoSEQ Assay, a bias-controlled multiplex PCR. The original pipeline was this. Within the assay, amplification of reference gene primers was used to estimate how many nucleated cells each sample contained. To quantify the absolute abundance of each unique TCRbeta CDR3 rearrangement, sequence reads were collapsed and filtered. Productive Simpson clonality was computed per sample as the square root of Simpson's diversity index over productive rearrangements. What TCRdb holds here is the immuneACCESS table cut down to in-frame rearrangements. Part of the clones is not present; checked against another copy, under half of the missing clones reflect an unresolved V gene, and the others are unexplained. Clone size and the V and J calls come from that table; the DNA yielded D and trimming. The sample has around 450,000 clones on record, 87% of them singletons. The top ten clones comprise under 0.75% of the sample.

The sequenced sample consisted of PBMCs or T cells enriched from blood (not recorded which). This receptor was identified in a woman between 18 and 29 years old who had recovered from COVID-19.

In nucleotides, the sequence is TGTGCCAGTAGTTCCTCCGGGACACTGAACACTGAAGCTTTCTTT. Its protein reads: CASSSSGTLNTEAFF. The sequence joins TRBV19 to TRBJ1-1, with TRBD1 as a weak D call on 6 bases. The CDR3 spans 15 residues, from the cysteine through the phenylalanine. Of all the DNA, just the CDR3 is kept, 45 bases in frame from base 1. The junction shows trimming of 5 bases on V and 0 bases on J, plus 13 bases between the germline ends. According to the germline V gene (reference sequence), CDR1 reads LNHDA and CDR2 reads SQIVND.